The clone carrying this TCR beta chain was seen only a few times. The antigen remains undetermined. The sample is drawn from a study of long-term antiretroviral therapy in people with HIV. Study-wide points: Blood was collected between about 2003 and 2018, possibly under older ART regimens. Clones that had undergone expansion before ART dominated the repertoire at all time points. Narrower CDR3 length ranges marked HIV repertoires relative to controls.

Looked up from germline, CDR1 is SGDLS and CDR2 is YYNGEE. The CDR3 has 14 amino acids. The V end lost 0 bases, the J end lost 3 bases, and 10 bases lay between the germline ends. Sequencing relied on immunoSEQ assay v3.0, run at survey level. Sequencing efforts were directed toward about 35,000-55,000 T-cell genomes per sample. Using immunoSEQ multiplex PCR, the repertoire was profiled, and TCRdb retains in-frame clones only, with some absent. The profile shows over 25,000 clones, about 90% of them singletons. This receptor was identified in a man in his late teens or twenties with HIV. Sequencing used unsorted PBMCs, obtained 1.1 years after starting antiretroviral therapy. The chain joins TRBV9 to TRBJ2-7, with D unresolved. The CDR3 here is CASSVGGTRYEQYF. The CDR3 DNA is TGTGCCAGCAGCGTAGGGGGAACTCGCTACGAGCAGTACTTC.